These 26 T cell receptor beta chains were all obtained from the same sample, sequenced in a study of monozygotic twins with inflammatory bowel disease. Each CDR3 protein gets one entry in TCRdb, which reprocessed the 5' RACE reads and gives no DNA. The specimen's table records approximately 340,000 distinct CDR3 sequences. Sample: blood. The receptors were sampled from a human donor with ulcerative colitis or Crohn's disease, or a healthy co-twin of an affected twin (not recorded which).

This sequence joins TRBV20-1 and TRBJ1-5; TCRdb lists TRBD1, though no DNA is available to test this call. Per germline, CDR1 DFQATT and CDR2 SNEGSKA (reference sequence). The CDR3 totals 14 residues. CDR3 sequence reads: CSAFQGADNQPQHF.

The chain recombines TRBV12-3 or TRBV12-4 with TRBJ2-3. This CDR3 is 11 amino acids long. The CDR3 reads CASTRSDTQYF.

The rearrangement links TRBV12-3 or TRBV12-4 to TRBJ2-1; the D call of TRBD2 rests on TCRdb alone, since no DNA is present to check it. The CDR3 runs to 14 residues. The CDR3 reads CASGREASFDEQFF.

The CDR3 reads CASSSPGRSGEKLFF. The V gene is TRBV6-2 or TRBV6-3, the J gene TRBJ1-4. Germline CDR1 and CDR2: MNHEY and SVGEGT. This CDR3 comprises 15 residues.

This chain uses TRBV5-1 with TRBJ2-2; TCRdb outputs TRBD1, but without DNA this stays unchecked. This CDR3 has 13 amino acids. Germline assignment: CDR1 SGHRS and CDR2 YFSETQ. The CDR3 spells CASSGTGTGELFF.

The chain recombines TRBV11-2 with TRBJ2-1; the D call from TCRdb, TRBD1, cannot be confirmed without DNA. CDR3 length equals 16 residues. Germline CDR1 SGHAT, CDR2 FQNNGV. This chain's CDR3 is CASSALSGGKYNEHFF. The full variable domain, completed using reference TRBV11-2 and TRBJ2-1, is EAGVAQSPRYKIIEKRQSVAFWCNPISGHATLYWYQQILGQGPKLLIQFQNNGVVDDSQLPKDRFSAERLKGVDSTLKIQPAKLEDSAVYLCASSALSGGKYNEHFFGPGTRLTVL.

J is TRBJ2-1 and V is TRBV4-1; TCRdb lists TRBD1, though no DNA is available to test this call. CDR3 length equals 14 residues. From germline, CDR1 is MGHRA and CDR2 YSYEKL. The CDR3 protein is CASSQGDWRNEQFF.

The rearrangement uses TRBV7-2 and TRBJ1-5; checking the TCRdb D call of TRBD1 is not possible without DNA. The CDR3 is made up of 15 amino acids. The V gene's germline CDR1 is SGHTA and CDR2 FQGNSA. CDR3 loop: CASSRTTGVNQPQHF.

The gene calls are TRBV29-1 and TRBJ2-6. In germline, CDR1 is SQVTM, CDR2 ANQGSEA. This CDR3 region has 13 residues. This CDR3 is CSVDSSGANVLTF.

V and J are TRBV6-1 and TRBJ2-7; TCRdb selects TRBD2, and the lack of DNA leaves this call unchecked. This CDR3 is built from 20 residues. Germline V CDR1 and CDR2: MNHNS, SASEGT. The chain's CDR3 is CASSDVPGLAGGPHSYEQYF.

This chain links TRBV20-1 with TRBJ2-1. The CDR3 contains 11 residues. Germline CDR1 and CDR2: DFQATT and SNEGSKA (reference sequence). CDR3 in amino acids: CSAILVNEQFF.

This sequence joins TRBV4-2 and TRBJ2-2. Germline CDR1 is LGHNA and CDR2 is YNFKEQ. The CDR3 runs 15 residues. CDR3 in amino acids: CASSQEHLNTGELFF.

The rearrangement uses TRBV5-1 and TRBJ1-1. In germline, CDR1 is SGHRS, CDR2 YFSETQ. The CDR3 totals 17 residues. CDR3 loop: CASRVLDWTEMNTEAFF.

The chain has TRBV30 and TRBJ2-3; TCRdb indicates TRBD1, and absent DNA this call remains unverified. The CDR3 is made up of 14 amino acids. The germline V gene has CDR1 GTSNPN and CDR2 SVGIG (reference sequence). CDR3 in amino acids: CAWAGMSAVGTQYF.

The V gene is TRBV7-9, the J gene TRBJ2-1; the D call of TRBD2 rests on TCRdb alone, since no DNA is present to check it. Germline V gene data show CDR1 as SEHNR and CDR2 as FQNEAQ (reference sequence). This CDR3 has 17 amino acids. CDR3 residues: CASSLGSAGPPYNEQFF.

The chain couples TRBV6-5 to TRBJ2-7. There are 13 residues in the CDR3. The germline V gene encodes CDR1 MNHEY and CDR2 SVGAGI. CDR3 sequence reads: CASSYPNAYEQYF.

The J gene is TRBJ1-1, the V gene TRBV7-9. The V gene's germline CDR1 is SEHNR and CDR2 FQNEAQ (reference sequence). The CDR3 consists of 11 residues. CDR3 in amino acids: CASSLGSREDF.

The CDR3 here is CSASLWQRGEKLFF. This rearrangement joins TRBV20-1 to TRBJ1-4; as DNA is missing, the TRBD1 call by TCRdb cannot be tested. The CDR3 extends over 14 amino acids. Germline V gene data show CDR1 as DFQATT and CDR2 as SNEGSKA (reference sequence).

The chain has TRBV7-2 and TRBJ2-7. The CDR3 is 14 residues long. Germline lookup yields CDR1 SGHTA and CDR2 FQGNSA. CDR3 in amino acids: CASTRGGASYEQYF.

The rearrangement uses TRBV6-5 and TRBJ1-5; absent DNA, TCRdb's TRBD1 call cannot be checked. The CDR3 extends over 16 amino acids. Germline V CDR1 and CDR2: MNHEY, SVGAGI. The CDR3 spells CASSYSIQGGNQPQHF.

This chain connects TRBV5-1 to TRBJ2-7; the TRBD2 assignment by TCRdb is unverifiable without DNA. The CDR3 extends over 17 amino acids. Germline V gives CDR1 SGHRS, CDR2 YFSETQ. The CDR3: CASSVTSDQFNHYEQYF.

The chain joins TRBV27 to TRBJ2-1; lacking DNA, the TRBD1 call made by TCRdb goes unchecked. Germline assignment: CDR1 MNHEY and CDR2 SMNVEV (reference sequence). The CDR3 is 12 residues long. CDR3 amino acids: CASWGRYNEQFF.

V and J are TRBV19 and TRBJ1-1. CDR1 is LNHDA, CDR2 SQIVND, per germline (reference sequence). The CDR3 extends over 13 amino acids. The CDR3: CASSRAADTEAFF.

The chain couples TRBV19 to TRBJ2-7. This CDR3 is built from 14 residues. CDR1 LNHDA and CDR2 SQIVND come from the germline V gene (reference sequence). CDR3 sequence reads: CASSPRTGAYEQYF. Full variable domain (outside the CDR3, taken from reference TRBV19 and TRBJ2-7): DGGITQSPKYLFRKEGQNVTLSCEQNLNHDAMYWYRQDPGQGLRLIYYSQIVNDFQKGDIAEGYSVSREKKESFPLTVTSAQKNPTAFYLCASSPRTGAYEQYFGPGTRLTVT.

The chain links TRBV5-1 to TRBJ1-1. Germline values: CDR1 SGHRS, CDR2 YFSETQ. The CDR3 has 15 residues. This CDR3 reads CASSFRRPLDTEAFF.

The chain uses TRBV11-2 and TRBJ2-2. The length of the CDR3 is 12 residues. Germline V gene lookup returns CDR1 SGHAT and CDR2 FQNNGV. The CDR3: CASSFVGGELFF.